These 17 T cell receptor beta chains originate from one sample sequenced in a study of molecular identifiers for immune sequencing clone quantification. TCRdb passed the PCR reads through MiXCR, listing each CDR3 protein once. The sample holds about 510,000 distinct CDR3 sequences, over 20% seen once. The sequenced sample was naive CD8+ T cells from blood, with Jurkat cell RNA spiked in. The subset here: FACS-sorted CD8+CD4-CCR7+CD45RA+ naive T cells. Every receptor here comes from a human donor in good health. Some libraries in this study had Jurkat cell RNA spiked in.

Comment on this clonotype: One junction end disagrees with the germline gene, perhaps due to a read error. The V and J genes are TRBV18 and TRBJ2-5, with 11 positions matching TRBD2. The CDR3 extends over 17 amino acids. Germline lookup yields CDR1 KGHSH and CDR2 LQKENI. The CDR3 is CASSPTSGSLWGETQHF. The CDR3 DNA reads as TGTGCCAGCTCACCCACTAGCGGGAGCTTGTGGGGAGAGACCCAGCACTTC.

This clonotype was detected only a few times. The genes are TRBV20-1 and TRBJ2-5; D is unclear. Germline-derived CDR1 and CDR2 are DFQATT and SNEGSKA (reference sequence). The V end lost 3 bases, the J end lost 1 base, and 9 bases lay between the germline ends. The CDR3 consists of 13 residues. The CDR3 DNA reads as TGCAGTGCTAGGGCCGCACTCCAAGAGACCCAGTACTTC. Its translation is CSARAALQETQYF.

This clonotype has a handful of counts. This chain links TRBV27 with TRBJ2-7, with D tentatively TRBD1 or TRBD2 (5 bases each). The V end was cut by 1 base, the J end by 4 bases, with 14 bases between. Germline CDR1 is MNHEY and CDR2 is SMNVEV (reference sequence). CDR3 length equals 15 residues. CDR3 loop: CASSLLEGMEYEQYF. The CDR3, as DNA: TGTGCCAGCAGTTTATTAGAGGGGATGGAGTACGAGCAGTACTTC.

This clonotype was observed a few times. The chain has TRBV28 and TRBJ2-7; 7 positions agree with TRBD2. The J segment lost 4 bases and the V segment lost 5 bases, leaving 17 bases of the junction unmatched. Germline V gives CDR1 MDHEN, CDR2 SYDVKM. CDR3 length: 17 amino acids. CDR3 residues: CASSPLQLASRRYEQYF. The CDR3 bases are TGTGCCAGCAGTCCCCTCCAACTAGCGAGCCGACGATACGAGCAGTACTTC.

The table lists this clonotype with a few counts. The chain combines TRBV20-1 with TRBJ2-7; 7 bases line up with TRBD1. The CDR3 covers 14 residues. Germline V gene sequence: CDR1 DFQATT, CDR2 SNEGSKA (reference sequence). The ends lost 2 bases at V and 5 bases at J; junction bases unmatched: 9. The CDR3 spells CSARSARGSHEQYF. For the CDR3, the DNA is TGCAGTGCTAGATCCGCCAGGGGGAGTCACGAGCAGTACTTC.

The chain has TRBV7-2 and TRBJ1-4; D call uncertain. The CDR3 totals 16 residues. V lost 1 base and J lost 0, with 9 bases in between. Germline V gene sequence: CDR1 SGHTA, CDR2 FQGNSA. The CDR3 bases are TGTGCCAGCAGCTTAGGGTTTCAAGCAACTAATGAAAAACTGTTTTTT. Amino acid sequence: CASSLGFQATNEKLFF.

The table lists this clonotype with a few counts. The J gene is TRBJ2-2, the V gene TRBV6-2 or TRBV6-3; 11 bases match TRBD2. The CDR3 spans 18 residues. From germline, CDR1 is MNHEY and CDR2 SVGEGT. The junction had 11 bases not matched to a gene; V was cut back by 7 bases and J by 1 base. For the CDR3, the DNA is TGTGCCAGCACGTTACTAGCGGGAGAAGTCGGGAACACCGGGGAGCTGTTTTTT. It encodes CASTLLAGEVGNTGELFF.

This clonotype was found many times. The gene calls are TRBV7-9 and TRBJ1-1; D unclear. V gave up 5 bases and J gave up 1 base, with 14 bases separating them. CDR1 is SEHNR, CDR2 FQNEAQ, per germline (reference sequence). The CDR3 sequence is 15 residues long. As DNA, the CDR3 is TGTGCCAGCAGCCCCCCGAATGAGAGGAACACTGAAGCTTTCTTT. Translated, it gives CASSPPNERNTEAFF.

The J gene is TRBJ1-5, the V gene TRBV19; D remains unclear. V was shortened by 5 bases and J by 15 bases, with 17 bases between the two germline ends. The CDR3 loop spans 12 amino acids. Per the germline V gene, CDR1 is LNHDA and CDR2 is SQIVND (reference sequence). The CDR3 sequence: CASSQGPMWWHF. The CDR3 region has the DNA TGTGCCAGTAGTCAAGGACCGATGTGGTGGCATTTT.

The table lists this clonotype with many counts. This chain links TRBV6-4 with TRBJ1-1, with 7 positions matching TRBD1. Germline V CDR1 and CDR2: MRHNA, SNTAGT. This CDR3 region has 14 residues. The ends lost 3 bases at V and 3 bases at J; junction bases unmatched: 4. CDR3 nucleotide sequence: TGTGCCAGCAGTGAGTGGCAGGGGGACACTGAAGCTTTCTTT. Amino acids: CASSEWQGDTEAFF.

The rearrangement uses TRBV3-1 and TRBJ2-2; D unclear. V was shortened by 4 bases and J by 5 bases, with 11 bases between the two germline ends. Germline lookup yields CDR1 LGHDT and CDR2 YNNKEL (reference sequence). The CDR3 length is 14 residues. The CDR3, as DNA: TGTGCCAGCAGCCCCTATGAGATTACCGGGGAGCTGTTTTTT. Protein: CASSPYEITGELFF.

For this clonotype: A read error is likely, as this CDR3 ends without the conserved phenylalanine or tryptophan. This rearrangement joins TRBV5-6 to TRBJ1-1; D possibly corresponds to TRBD1 (6 bases). CDR3 size: 13 residues. V was trimmed by 2 bases and J by 11 bases, leaving 16 bases between them. The germline CDR1 and CDR2 sequences are SGHDT and YYEEEE. The CDR3 protein is CASSFFGGLEAFS. The CDR3 coding sequence is TGTGCCAGCAGCTTCTTCGGGGGCCTTGAGGCTTTCTCT.

This chain links TRBV27 with TRBJ2-7, with D uncertain. In germline, CDR1 is MNHEY, CDR2 SMNVEV (reference sequence). Trimming took 5 bases from V and 2 from J, leaving 13 bases between them. The CDR3 runs 14 residues. CDR3 sequence reads: CASSLSPTPYEQYF. The DNA of the CDR3 is TGTGCCAGCAGTCTCAGCCCGACCCCCTACGAGCAGTACTTC.

This clonotype was seen more than once but under ten times. The chain has TRBV29-1 and TRBJ1-2; maybe TRBD1 (5 bases). CDR3 size: 16 residues. Germline values: CDR1 SQVTM, CDR2 ANQGSEA. Trimming cost V 0 bases and J 5 bases, with 19 bases left between them. The CDR3, as DNA: TGCAGCGTTGAAGATCGAGCGAGGCAGGGAAAATATGGCTACACCTTC. Its protein is CSVEDRARQGKYGYTF.

This clonotype was recorded many times. V is TRBV29-1 and J is TRBJ1-2; D is ambiguous. The CDR3 spans 12 residues. Trimming took off 5 bases at V and 7 bases at J, with 14 bases between the two ends. Germline CDR1 and CDR2: SQVTM and ANQGSEA. The CDR3 loop is CSVPGRGVGYTF. CDR3 nucleotide sequence: TGCAGCGTTCCCGGACGTGGGGTTGGCTACACCTTC.

This clonotype was picked up a small number of times. V is TRBV5-5 and J is TRBJ2-3; the D is unclear. CDR3 length: 15 residues. V dropped 4 bases and J dropped 2 bases, with 14 bases sitting between them. Germline V CDR1 and CDR2: SGHKS, YYEKEE (reference sequence). The DNA of the CDR3 is TGTGCCAGCAGCCCGCCCGTAGGCGACACAGATACGCAGTATTTT. Translation gives CASSPPVGDTDTQYF. The full variable domain, its missing parts supplied by reference TRBV5-5 and TRBJ2-3, is DAGVTQSPTHLIKTRGQQVTLRCSPISGHKSVSWYQQVLGQGPQFIFQYYEKEERGRGNFPDRFSARQFPNYSSELNVNALLLGDSALYLCASSPPVGDTDTQYFGPGTRLTVL.

This clonotype has a count of ten or more. This chain uses TRBV7-3 with TRBJ2-5, with D possibly being TRBD2 (6 bases). Germline CDR1 reads SGHTA; CDR2 reads FQGTGA. This CDR3 contains 14 residues. The V end lost 3 bases, the J end lost 4 bases, and 12 bases lay between the germline ends. In DNA, the CDR3 is TGTGCCAGCAGCTTTTACGGGAGTGCAGAGACCCAGTACTTC. Protein sequence: CASSFYGSAETQYF.